This TCR beta chain was retrieved from a study of Ad26.COV2.S vaccination and SARS-CoV-2 variants. About the study: COV1001, an Ad26.COV2.S trial, supplied this vaccine-arm donor. Ad26.COV2.S given intramuscularly, once or twice 56 days apart.

Treatment here: some 20 received Ad26.COV2.S at low or high dose, single or two shots; about five received placebo; per-sample allocation not given. It was on day 63 after the first vaccine or placebo injection that samples were taken. Aged 18-55 years, donor was enrolled in Boston in the early 2020s. Generated by immunoSEQ multiplex PCR, the TCRdb table keeps only in-frame clones and is missing some. This sample has about 400,000 clones, with approximately 87% found just once. The CDR3 is 16 amino acids. Germline values: CDR1 ENHRY, CDR2 SYGVKD. Trimming cost V 8 bases and J 0 bases; bases outside gene matches: 7.

The rearrangement uses TRBV10-3 and TRBJ1-5, with 10 nucleotides matching TRBD1. This clonotype was sampled from a person aged 18-65 years who received the Ad26.COV2.S COVID-19 vaccine or a placebo. Here the sequenced sample was peripheral blood, taken in a trial of Ad26.COV2.S vaccine versus placebo. The CDR3, as DNA: TGTGCCATCTGGTTTGGGACAGGGGATAGCAATCAGCCCCAGCATTTT. Its protein is CAIWFGTGDSNQPQHF.